This passage covers 21 T cell receptor beta chains from one sample sequenced in a study of cytomegalovirus exposure and HLA in healthy donors. The study ran its PCR with 60 Vbeta and 13 Jbeta primers. Clones were sequenced by immunoSEQ multiplex PCR, and TCRdb holds only the in-frame ones, with some missing. The sample yields roughly 170,000 clones, about 80% seen once. Sequencing was performed on PBMCs. These receptors came from a woman under 40 in good health and CMV-seronegative.

V is TRBV19 and J is TRBJ2-3, with unresolved D. This CDR3 has 15 amino acids. Trimming stripped 5 bases from V and 2 bases from J, with 14 bases between. CDR1 and CDR2 from the germline V gene are LNHDA and SQIVND (reference sequence). The CDR3 here is CASSLAGRVTDTQYF. CDR3 nucleotides: TGTGCCAGTAGTTTGGCAGGTCGAGTCACAGATACGCAGTATTTT. The full variable domain, completed using reference TRBV19 and TRBJ2-3, is DGGITQSPKYLFRKEGQNVTLSCEQNLNHDAMYWYRQDPGQGLRLIYYSQIVNDFQKGDIAEGYSVSREKKESFPLTVTSAQKNPTAFYLCASSLAGRVTDTQYFGPGTRLTVL.

The DNA for the CDR3 is TGTGCCAGCAGCCAACGTCTCCAAGAGACCCAGTACTTC. Its protein product is CASSQRLQETQYF. V is TRBV14 and J is TRBJ2-5; D is uncertain. CDR3 size: 13 residues. Trimming removed 2 bases from V and 1 base from J, with 5 bases in between. Germline V lookup: CDR1 SGHDN, CDR2 FVKESK.

The DNA for the CDR3 is TGTGCCAGCAGCCAGACACCCTACGAGCAGTACTTC. It encodes CASSQTPYEQYF. This sequence joins TRBV11-2 and TRBJ2-7; D unresolved. CDR3 size: 12 residues. The ends were cut back, 5 bases at V and 2 bases at J, with 7 bases in the middle. Germline CDR1 and CDR2: SGHAT and FQNNGV.

This clone was counted a few times. The CDR3, as DNA: TGCGCCAGCCGACTAGCGGGAGACTACGAGCAGTACTTC. Amino acid sequence: CASRLAGDYEQYF. The V call is TRBV5-1, the J call TRBJ2-7, with 12 bases fitting TRBD2. This CDR3 contains 13 residues. With V trimmed by 7 bases and J by 3 bases, 2 bases remained unmatched. Germline loops: CDR1 SGHRS, CDR2 YFSETQ. The full variable domain, its missing parts supplied by reference TRBV5-1 and TRBJ2-7, is KAGVTQTPRYLIKTRGQQVTLSCSPISGHRSVSWYQQTPGQGLQFLFEYFSETQRNKGNFPGRFSGRQFSNSRSEMNVSTLELGDSALYLCASRLAGDYEQYFGPGTRLTVT.

The V and J genes are TRBV7-9 and TRBJ1-2, with D tentatively TRBD1 (6 bases). This CDR3 has 12 residues. Trimming took off 2 bases at V and 6 bases at J, with 7 bases between the two ends. The germline gives CDR1 SEHNR, CDR2 FQNEAQ (reference sequence). The CDR3 sequence is CASSLKGDGYTF. CDR3 bases: TGTGCCAGCAGCTTAAAGGGGGATGGCTACACCTTC. The whole variable domain, remainder taken from reference TRBV7-9 and TRBJ1-2, is DTGVSQNPRHKITKRGQNVTFRCDPISEHNRLYWYRQTLGQGPEFLTYFQNEAQLEKSRLLSDRFSAERPKGSFSTLEIQRTEQGDSAMYLCASSLKGDGYTFGSGTRLTVV.

This clone appeared once. CDR3 sequence (DNA): TGTGCCAGCAGCTCCATAGGCAGGGCTCGTGACGAGCAGTACTTC. Translation: CASSSIGRARDEQYF. The rearrangement joins TRBV13 to TRBJ2-7; weak D call: TRBD1 (5 bases). The CDR3 runs 15 residues. The germline V gene has CDR1 PRHDT and CDR2 FYEKMQ (reference sequence). V shed 4 bases and J shed 5 bases, with 18 bases lying between them. The whole variable domain, filled in from reference TRBV13 and TRBJ2-7, reads AAGVIQSPRHLIKEKRETATLKCYPIPRHDTVYWYQQGPGQDPQFLISFYEKMQSDKGSIPDRFSAQQFSDYHSELNMSSLELGDSALYFCASSSIGRARDEQYFGPGTRLTVT.

This clone was recorded a few times. The genes are TRBV7-8 and TRBJ1-2, with TRBD1 identical over 8 bases. Trimming took 2 bases from V and 2 from J; bases not matched to a gene: 7. The CDR3 is 16 amino acids. Germline V lookup: CDR1 SGHVS, CDR2 FQNEAQ. For the CDR3, the DNA is TGTGCCAGCAGCTTACCCGGGACAGGAATCAACTATGGCTACACCTTC. Translating gives CASSLPGTGINYGYTF.

This chain's CDR3 is CASTSGGRGYEQYF. CDR3 nucleotide sequence: TGTGCCAGCACCTCGGGAGGGCGCGGTTACGAGCAGTACTTC. The genes are TRBV28 and TRBJ2-7, with 8 bases identical to TRBD2. CDR1 and CDR2 from the germline V gene are MDHEN and SYDVKM. This CDR3 spans 14 amino acids. The V and J ends lost 7 bases and 4 bases, in that order; junction bases with no gene match: 9.

The rearrangement uses TRBV28 and TRBJ1-6; D gene ambiguous. Germline V gives CDR1 MDHEN, CDR2 SYDVKM. CDR3 length: 14 residues. V gave up 7 bases and J gave up 7 bases, with 14 bases separating them. The CDR3 sequence: CASNPTVPNSPLHF. Here the CDR3 DNA reads TGTGCCAGCAATCCAACAGTACCCAATTCACCCCTCCACTTT.

This clone has more than one count but fewer than ten. In nucleotides, the CDR3 is TGTGCCAGCGGGACTCCTAGCGGAAGCTCCTACGAGCAGTACTTC. It codes for CASGTPSGSSYEQYF. The chain is built from TRBV25-1 and TRBJ2-7; 7 bases line up with TRBD2. The CDR3 length is 15 residues. Losses at the gene ends were 8 bases for V and 0 bases for J; bases not matched to a gene: 10. From germline, CDR1 is MGHDK and CDR2 SYGVNS.

V gene TRBV6-6 combines with J gene TRBJ2-2, with 7 bases that match TRBD1. This CDR3 region has 16 residues. CDR1 and CDR2 (germline): MNHNY, SVGAGI (reference sequence). Unmatched junction bases numbered 3, after V lost 2 bases and J lost 0 bases. The CDR3 DNA is TGTGCCAGCAGTTACGACAGGGTCCCGAACACCGGGGAGCTGTTTTTT. It encodes CASSYDRVPNTGELFF.

A few counts support this clone. This chain uses TRBV28 with TRBJ1-5; D is possibly TRBD1 (5 bases). Trimming removed 5 bases at V and 7 bases at J, with 15 bases between. This CDR3 has 14 residues. Looked up from germline, CDR1 is MDHEN and CDR2 is SYDVKM. CDR3 in amino acids: CASSVGAGSQPQHF. CDR3 sequence (DNA): TGTGCCAGCAGTGTTGGGGCTGGGTCGCAGCCCCAGCATTTT.

This clone was found once. The rearrangement uses TRBV5-1 and TRBJ2-7; 7 bases map to TRBD2. The CDR3 spans 14 residues. The V gene end was trimmed by 3 bases and the J gene end by 6 bases; junction bases not matched to a gene: 9. The germline V gene has CDR1 SGHRS and CDR2 YFSETQ. DNA of the CDR3: TGCGCCAGCAGCTCGCTAGGACTAGAGGTCGAGCAGTACTTC. It codes for CASSSLGLEVEQYF.

This chain joins TRBV29-1 and TRBJ2-3; 10 bases line up with TRBD2. This CDR3 region has 15 residues. Germline CDR1 is SQVTM and CDR2 is ANQGSEA. Trimming cost V 4 bases and J 0 bases; bases outside gene matches: 4. CDR3 sequence reads: CSVATSGTSTDTQYF. CDR3 nucleotides: TGCAGCGTTGCCACTAGCGGGACTAGCACAGATACGCAGTATTTT.

J is TRBJ2-3 and V is TRBV5-6, with 7 bases identical to TRBD1. V shed 0 bases, J shed 7 bases, and the junction held 8 bases outside the gene matches. This CDR3 has 15 residues. Germline V gives CDR1 SGHDT, CDR2 YYEEEE. The CDR3, as DNA: TGTGCCAGCAGCTTGGAGAGGGGGCCTCCTAATACGCAGTATTTT. Translating gives CASSLERGPPNTQYF.

V gene TRBV7-3 combines with J gene TRBJ1-1; no clear D. Per germline, CDR1 SGHTA and CDR2 FQGTGA. Trimming pared 2 bases from V and 5 bases from J, leaving 12 bases between. The CDR3 is 14 amino acids. CDR3 DNA: TGTGCCAGCAGCTTACTAGGTTCGGGAACTGAAGCTTTCTTT. Amino acid sequence: CASSLLGSGTEAFF.

The chain recombines TRBV11-2 with TRBJ2-7; 9 positions agree with TRBD2. The V segment lost 5 bases and the J segment 6 bases; nucleotides outside the gene matches: 17. Germline loops: CDR1 SGHAT, CDR2 FQNNGV. This CDR3 contains 17 residues. Here the CDR3 DNA reads TGTGCCAGCAGCCCCCTGAGGAAGCGGGAGGCACTTGGCGAGCAGTACTTC. It yields the protein CASSPLRKREALGEQYF.

J is TRBJ1-2 and V is TRBV7-8, with no clear D. Germline CDR1 reads SGHVS; CDR2 reads FQNEAQ. CDR3 length equals 12 residues. The V end was cut by 4 bases, the J end by 3 bases, with 6 bases between. The CDR3 region is CASSSPDYGYTF. The DNA of the CDR3 is TGTGCCAGCAGCTCCCCCGACTATGGCTACACCTTC.

The chain recombines TRBV4-1 with TRBJ1-2; D is possibly TRBD1 (6 bases). This CDR3 contains 13 residues. Germline CDR1 reads MGHRA; CDR2 reads YSYEKL. Trimming left V 2 bases short and J 4 bases short, with 8 bases between. The CDR3 loop reads CASSQIGGYGYTF. DNA of the CDR3: TGCGCCAGCAGCCAAATAGGGGGCTATGGCTACACCTTC.

J is TRBJ1-1 and V is TRBV10-1, with D possibly being TRBD1 (5 bases). The CDR3 is 14 amino acids. V was clipped by 0 bases and J by 5 bases, with 10 bases between them. Germline CDR1 WNHNN, CDR2 SYGVQD (reference sequence). The CDR3 region is CASSESGVGTEAFF. The CDR3 bases are TGCGCCAGCAGTGAGTCAGGGGTCGGGACTGAAGCTTTCTTT.

The V gene is TRBV6-1, the J gene TRBJ1-4, with D tentatively TRBD1 (5 bases). Germline assignment: CDR1 MNHNS and CDR2 SASEGT. This CDR3 is built from 14 residues. The ends were cut back, 6 bases at V and 0 bases at J, with 8 bases in the middle. The CDR3, as DNA: TGTGCCAGCAGCTTCAGGGCAACTAATGAAAAACTGTTTTTT. Translated: CASSFRATNEKLFF.